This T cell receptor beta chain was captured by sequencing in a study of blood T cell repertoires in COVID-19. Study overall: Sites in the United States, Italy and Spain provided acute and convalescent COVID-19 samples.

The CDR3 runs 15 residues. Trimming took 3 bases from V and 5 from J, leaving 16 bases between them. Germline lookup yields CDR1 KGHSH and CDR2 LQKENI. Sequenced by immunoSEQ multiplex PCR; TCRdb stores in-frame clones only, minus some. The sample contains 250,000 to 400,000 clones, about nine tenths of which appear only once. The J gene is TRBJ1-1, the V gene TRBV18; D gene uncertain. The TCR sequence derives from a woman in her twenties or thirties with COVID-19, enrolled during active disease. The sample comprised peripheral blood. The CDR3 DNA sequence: TGTGCCAGCTCACCGATAGTGGTTGCTGCGACTGAAGCTTTCTTT. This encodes CASSPIVVAATEAFF.